These 17 T cell receptor beta chains were all obtained from the same sample, sequenced in a study of T cells after yellow fever vaccination. TCRdb processed the 5' RACE reads anew with MiXCR; each CDR3 protein has one entry. The table includes hundreds of thousands of distinct CDR3 sequences, less than 20% detected once. Sequencing was performed on PBMCs, taken 15 days after the yellow fever booster vaccination. The source is a young man who received the YFV17D yellow fever vaccine.

This sequence joins TRBV5-1 and TRBJ2-1; D may be TRBD1 or TRBD2 (5 bases each). Germline CDR1 and CDR2: SGHRS and YFSETQ. The CDR3 extends over 13 amino acids. V was shortened by 0 bases and J by 9 bases, with 10 bases between the two germline ends. CDR3 nucleotides: TGCGCCAGCAGCTTGGAGGGGAGAGGTGAGCAGTTCTTC. Translation gives CASSLEGRGEQFF.

V is TRBV6-1 and J is TRBJ2-5, with 9 bases that match TRBD2. The CDR3 totals 16 residues. From germline, CDR1 is MNHNS and CDR2 SASEGT. V trimming: 6 bases; J trimming: 5 bases; junction bases outside the gene matches: 13. The CDR3 is CASSPPLSGSGETQYF. The CDR3 DNA reads as TGTGCCAGCAGCCCCCCCCTTAGCGGGAGTGGTGAGACCCAGTACTTC.

This clonotype turned up a few times. The rearrangement links TRBV12-3 or TRBV12-4 to TRBJ2-1, with a possible D match to TRBD1 (6 bases). V dropped 3 bases and J dropped 0 bases, with 9 bases sitting between them. CDR3 length: 15 amino acids. The DNA for the CDR3 is TGTGCCAGCAGTTTTAACAGGGTCTCCTACAATGAGCAGTTCTTC. Protein: CASSFNRVSYNEQFF.

Only a few counts were recorded for this clonotype. This chain joins TRBV6-5 and TRBJ2-2; D is ambiguous. CDR3 size: 11 residues. Trimming took off 10 bases at V and 7 bases at J, with 10 bases between the two ends. CDR1 and CDR2 from the germline V gene are MNHEY and SVGAGI. The CDR3 spells CATTNVGELFF. Here the CDR3 DNA reads TGTGCCACCACTAACGTCGGGGAGCTGTTTTTT.

The chain carries TRBV12-3 or TRBV12-4 and TRBJ1-6, with D perhaps TRBD1 (6 bases). Trimming took off 5 bases at V and 0 bases at J, with 14 bases between the two ends. The CDR3 consists of 17 residues. The chain's CDR3 is CASSRGGSASYNSPLHF. The CDR3, as DNA: TGTGCCAGCAGTAGGGGGGGATCAGCCTCCTATAATTCACCCCTCCACTTT.

The chain recombines TRBV12-3 or TRBV12-4 with TRBJ2-1; D is unclear. The CDR3 extends over 13 amino acids. Trimming removed 5 bases at V and 7 bases at J, with 12 bases between. The DNA of the CDR3 is TGTGCCAGCAGTACCGGCTCAGTTAATGAGCAGTTCTTC. This codes for CASSTGSVNEQFF.

This clonotype was found a few times. J is TRBJ2-3 and V is TRBV27, with D maybe TRBD1 (5 bases). The CDR3 totals 16 residues. Germline assignment: CDR1 MNHEY and CDR2 SMNVEV (reference sequence). V lost 6 bases, J lost 4 bases, and 20 bases lay in between. CDR3: CASSRRYQGVSDTQYF. The CDR3 DNA reads TGTGCCAGCAGCCGACGCTACCAGGGTGTATCAGATACGCAGTATTTT.

The CDR3 sequence: CASSQHRGAETQYF. In DNA form, the CDR3 reads TGTGCCAGCAGCCAACACAGGGGAGCGGAGACCCAGTACTTC. This chain uses TRBV16 with TRBJ2-5; 7 nucleotides align to TRBD1. This CDR3 has 14 amino acids. The V segment lost 2 bases and the J segment 5 bases; nucleotides outside the gene matches: 5. Germline-derived CDR1 and CDR2 are KGHSY and FQNENV.

This clonotype was detected a few times. The genes are TRBV5-1 and TRBJ2-5; no definite D call. This CDR3 spans 14 amino acids. From germline, CDR1 is SGHRS and CDR2 YFSETQ. V lost 0 bases and J lost 5, with 11 bases in between. CDR3 in amino acids: CASSLAVGSETQYF. Here the CDR3 DNA reads TGCGCCAGCAGCTTGGCGGTGGGGTCCGAGACCCAGTACTTC.

The gene calls are TRBV6-5 and TRBJ2-3; 9 nucleotides align to TRBD2. Germline CDR1 is MNHEY and CDR2 is SVGAGI. The CDR3 consists of 17 residues. Germline trimming cut 4 bases from V and 2 bases from J; bases unmatched to any gene: 10. For the CDR3, the DNA is TGTGCCAGCAGTTTGATCCCCATAGCGGGAGCCACAGATACGCAGTATTTT. Protein sequence: CASSLIPIAGATDTQYF.

This clonotype was detected only a few times. The chain is built from TRBV6-6 and TRBJ2-3; D gene ambiguous. The V gene lost 8 bases and the J gene lost 3 bases, with 6 bases spanning the gap. Germline values: CDR1 MNHNY, CDR2 SVGAGI (reference sequence). The CDR3 runs to 11 residues. The CDR3 sequence: CASLTTDTQYF. CDR3 DNA sequence: TGTGCCAGCCTAACAACAGATACGCAGTATTTT.

This clonotype was counted between two and nine times. The rearrangement uses TRBV6-1 and TRBJ2-3; D is possibly TRBD1 or TRBD2 (5 bases each). V lost 9 bases and J 9 bases, leaving 22 bases between the germline ends. In germline, CDR1 is MNHNS, CDR2 SASEGT. The CDR3 is made up of 14 amino acids. The CDR3 spells CASRDGPLDSTQYF. The CDR3 region has the DNA TGTGCCAGTCGGGACGGGCCTCTAGACTCCACGCAGTATTTT.

The rearrangement uses TRBV7-9 and TRBJ2-5; unclear D gene. Per the germline V gene, CDR1 is SEHNR and CDR2 is FQNEAQ (reference sequence). The CDR3 sequence is 15 residues long. V shed 1 base and J shed 3 bases, with 12 bases lying between them. CDR3 residues: CASSLVTPTKETQYF. CDR3 coding DNA: TGTGCCAGCAGCTTAGTCACCCCGACGAAAGAGACCCAGTACTTC.

The chain couples TRBV12-3 or TRBV12-4 to TRBJ1-1, with D tentatively TRBD1 (6 bases). The CDR3 totals 15 residues. Trimming took off 3 bases at V and 0 bases at J, with 11 bases between the two ends. The CDR3 nucleotides read TGTGCCAGCAGTTTCCGAGGGGGGATGAACACTGAAGCTTTCTTT. Translation gives CASSFRGGMNTEAFF.

V is TRBV24-1 and J is TRBJ2-5, with D possibly TRBD2 on 5 matching bases. The CDR3 has 13 residues. The V gene's germline CDR1 is KGHDR and CDR2 SFDVKD. Trimming pared 5 bases from V and 3 bases from J, leaving 9 bases between. This CDR3 reads CATSVPAEETQYF. The CDR3 region has the DNA TGTGCCACCAGTGTACCAGCGGAAGAGACCCAGTACTTC.

In this sample, this clonotype turned up a few times. This sequence joins TRBV6-1 and TRBJ1-5, with 8 bases matching TRBD1. V trimming: 5 bases; J trimming: 9 bases; junction bases outside the gene matches: 6. CDR3 length: 13 residues. The germline CDR1 and CDR2 sequences are MNHNS and SASEGT. CDR3 residues: CASSRDRLWPQHF. CDR3 nucleotide sequence: TGTGCCAGCAGTCGGGACAGGCTTTGGCCCCAGCATTTT.

The chain has TRBV15 and TRBJ2-7; 10 bases line up with TRBD1. CDR3 size: 14 residues. Trimming took 5 bases from V and 1 from J; bases not matched to a gene: 2. The germline CDR1 and CDR2 sequences are LNHNV and YYDKDF (reference sequence). CDR3 loop: CATSGDRGSYEQYF. The CDR3 coding sequence is TGTGCCACCAGCGGGGACAGGGGTTCCTACGAGCAGTACTTC.